These T cell receptor beta chains were read from a single sample in a study of T-cell reconstitution after alpha-beta-depleted transplantation in children. TCRdb reprocessed the PCR reads with MiXCR, giving one entry per CDR3 protein. The sample lists 540,000 or so distinct CDR3 sequences; more than 20% were seen once. The material sequenced was PBMCs, mostly from graft donor cells, taken 360 days after TCRalphabeta/CD19-depleted stem cell transplant. Receptor source: a boy under two years old who had a stem cell transplant for acute myeloid leukemia, so the T cells may come from the graft donor. Each CDR3 is given without its conserved first and last residue. The order of the fields is CDR3 length, D gene, V gene, J gene, CDR3 protein. D genes are given only for firm matches.

cdr3_length: 14; d_call: TRBD1; v_call: TRBV6-1; j_call: TRBJ1-6; cdr3_aa: ASSEGGRGWDSPLH
cdr3_length: 12; d_call: NA; v_call: TRBV2; j_call: TRBJ2-5; cdr3_aa: ASSDLIGLGPQY
cdr3_length: 12; d_call: NA; v_call: TRBV7-3; j_call: TRBJ2-7; cdr3_aa: ASSLTGGQSEQY
cdr3_length: 15; d_call: TRBD2; v_call: TRBV2; j_call: TRBJ2-1; cdr3_aa: ASTWTSGGSSYNEQF
cdr3_length: 12; d_call: TRBD1; v_call: TRBV12-3/TRBV12-4; j_call: TRBJ2-2; cdr3_aa: ASGDRMNTGELF
cdr3_length: 15; d_call: TRBD1; v_call: TRBV5-1; j_call: TRBJ2-3; cdr3_aa: ASSFLTGDPGTDTQY
cdr3_length: 8; d_call: NA; v_call: TRBV21-1; j_call: TRBJ1-2; cdr3_aa: ASSRGCNT
cdr3_length: 13; d_call: TRBD1; v_call: TRBV20-1; j_call: TRBJ2-7; cdr3_aa: SAKSRDRPSYEQY
cdr3_length: 16; d_call: TRBD2; v_call: TRBV24-1; j_call: TRBJ2-1; cdr3_aa: ATSDSILRVAGVGEQF
cdr3_length: 15; d_call: TRBD1; v_call: TRBV7-2; j_call: TRBJ2-7; cdr3_aa: ASSLVRRQGNSYEQY
cdr3_length: 12; d_call: NA; v_call: TRBV6-1; j_call: TRBJ2-1; cdr3_aa: ASSEARYSNEQF
cdr3_length: 16; d_call: NA; v_call: TRBV5-1; j_call: TRBJ2-3; cdr3_aa: ASSLEIMTVVGTDTQY
cdr3_length: 12; d_call: NA; v_call: TRBV7-9; j_call: TRBJ2-3; cdr3_aa: ASSLVEGTDTQY
cdr3_length: 11; d_call: NA; v_call: TRBV10-3; j_call: TRBJ2-1; cdr3_aa: AIRMDSANEQF
cdr3_length: 10; d_call: NA; v_call: TRBV15; j_call: TRBJ1-1; cdr3_aa: ATSRESTEAF
cdr3_length: 11; d_call: NA; v_call: TRBV20-1; j_call: TRBJ2-3; cdr3_aa: SANPHSTDTQY
cdr3_length: 12; d_call: NA; v_call: TRBV5-1; j_call: TRBJ2-2; cdr3_aa: ASSLGHTTGELF
cdr3_length: 14; d_call: NA; v_call: TRBV12-3/TRBV12-4; j_call: TRBJ1-2; cdr3_aa: ASSLGDGQSYYGYT
cdr3_length: 15; d_call: NA; v_call: TRBV11-2; j_call: TRBJ2-1; cdr3_aa: ASSPSGHVHPYNEQF
cdr3_length: 10; d_call: NA; v_call: TRBV6-5; j_call: TRBJ1-1; cdr3_aa: ASSSHTTEAF
cdr3_length: 15; d_call: TRBD2; v_call: TRBV28; j_call: TRBJ2-2; cdr3_aa: ASSTWTSGANTGELF
cdr3_length: 15; d_call: TRBD2; v_call: TRBV7-2; j_call: TRBJ2-1; cdr3_aa: ASSLSGGPSSYNEQF
cdr3_length: 12; d_call: TRBD1; v_call: TRBV15; j_call: TRBJ2-3; cdr3_aa: ATAWDRSTDTQY
cdr3_length: 11; d_call: NA; v_call: TRBV20-1; j_call: TRBJ2-5; cdr3_aa: SATQGPEETQY
cdr3_length: 13; d_call: NA; v_call: TRBV6-5; j_call: TRBJ2-2; cdr3_aa: ASSYSKGVAGELF
cdr3_length: 14; d_call: NA; v_call: TRBV7-2; j_call: TRBJ2-7; cdr3_aa: ASSLASGTETYEQY
cdr3_length: 14; d_call: NA; v_call: TRBV5-1; j_call: TRBJ2-7; cdr3_aa: ASSFLPTDSSYEQY
cdr3_length: 13; d_call: TRBD2; v_call: TRBV4-3; j_call: TRBJ2-1; cdr3_aa: ASSQDPGTSGEQF
cdr3_length: 13; d_call: TRBD2; v_call: TRBV20-1; j_call: TRBJ2-7; cdr3_aa: SAKAPAGVSYEQY
cdr3_length: 13; d_call: TRBD1; v_call: TRBV6-1; j_call: TRBJ2-7; cdr3_aa: ASRHTRDRYYEQY
cdr3_length: 13; d_call: TRBD2; v_call: TRBV12-3/TRBV12-4; j_call: TRBJ2-7; cdr3_aa: ASSFLAGGAYEQY
cdr3_length: 13; d_call: NA; v_call: TRBV6-1; j_call: TRBJ2-1; cdr3_aa: ATGNRPLGRNEQF
cdr3_length: 13; d_call: NA; v_call: TRBV7-3; j_call: TRBJ2-7; cdr3_aa: ASSSQAGVPYEQY
cdr3_length: 15; d_call: TRBD1; v_call: TRBV28; j_call: TRBJ2-7; cdr3_aa: ASSPGQGIERSYEQY
cdr3_length: 13; d_call: TRBD1; v_call: TRBV6-5; j_call: TRBJ1-6; cdr3_aa: ASSYSGQWDSPLH
cdr3_length: 14; d_call: NA; v_call: TRBV7-2; j_call: TRBJ2-1; cdr3_aa: ASSLNGASSYNEQF
cdr3_length: 14; d_call: TRBD2; v_call: TRBV6-1; j_call: TRBJ2-3; cdr3_aa: ASSPSSGGATDTQY
cdr3_length: 15; d_call: TRBD2; v_call: TRBV20-1; j_call: TRBJ2-3; cdr3_aa: SADSTYGGASTDTQY
cdr3_length: 11; d_call: TRBD2; v_call: TRBV10-3; j_call: TRBJ2-3; cdr3_aa: AGAGGKTDTQY
cdr3_length: 11; d_call: TRBD2; v_call: TRBV20-1; j_call: TRBJ2-1; cdr3_aa: SASGGAFNEQF
cdr3_length: 11; d_call: NA; v_call: TRBV29-1; j_call: TRBJ2-7; cdr3_aa: SVVKTSSYEQY
cdr3_length: 12; d_call: TRBD1; v_call: TRBV27; j_call: TRBJ2-1; cdr3_aa: ASGDRGIYNEQF
cdr3_length: 11; d_call: TRBD1; v_call: TRBV20-1; j_call: TRBJ1-2; cdr3_aa: SARTGNLYGYT
cdr3_length: 13; d_call: NA; v_call: TRBV20-1; j_call: TRBJ2-1; cdr3_aa: SAKLWGGPHNEQF
cdr3_length: 9; d_call: NA; v_call: TRBV5-6; j_call: TRBJ1-2; cdr3_aa: ASSSYRGYT
cdr3_length: 13; d_call: TRBD2; v_call: TRBV27; j_call: TRBJ2-5; cdr3_aa: ASSLTAGQQETQY